The 30 T cell receptor beta chains listed next were all sequenced from one sample in a study of shared clonotypes between healthy human individuals. Only CD45RO-negative cells positively selected for CCR7 counted as naive CD8 cells, so terminally differentiated effector memory CD45RA+ cells were excluded. Only in-frame clones appear in the TCRdb table, and some are missing; sequencing was by immunoSEQ multiplex PCR. The sample carries some 2 million clones, approximately 95% recorded once. Specimen: naive CD8+ T cells sorted from blood. These receptors were obtained from a man younger than 35 in good health.

As regards this clone: In the same sample, other DNA sequences code for this CDR3. The gene calls are TRBV28 and TRBJ2-5, with D possibly TRBD2 on 5 matching bases. The ends were cut back, 5 bases at V and 5 bases at J, with 6 bases in the middle. The CDR3 is 11 residues long. Germline V lookup: CDR1 MDHEN, CDR2 SYDVKM. CDR3 region: CASSPGETQYF. CDR3 in DNA: TGTGCCAGCAGTCCGGGGGAGACCCAGTACTTC.

A single count supports this clone. V is TRBV13 and J is TRBJ2-3; no clear D. CDR3 size: 13 residues. With 5 bases removed from V and 6 bases from J, the gap between germline ends came to 12 bases. Germline V lookup: CDR1 PRHDT, CDR2 FYEKMQ (reference sequence). CDR3 bases: TGTGCCAGCAGCCCTACGATAGAGGATACGCAGTATTTT. It encodes CASSPTIEDTQYF.

This chain uses TRBV5-6 with TRBJ2-7; 7 positions agree with TRBD2. CDR3 length: 13 amino acids. Per the germline V gene, CDR1 is SGHDT and CDR2 is YYEEEE. V was clipped by 6 bases and J by 1 base; unmatched bases: 4. The CDR3 coding sequence is TGTGCCAGCAAAGACGGGGGGTCCTACGAGCAGTACTTC. Translation: CASKDGGSYEQYF.

This chain connects TRBV27 to TRBJ2-3, with TRBD2 matching 7 bases. Per germline, CDR1 MNHEY and CDR2 SMNVEV (reference sequence). This CDR3 spans 16 amino acids. The trim removed 4 bases at V and 3 bases at J, leaving 10 bases unmatched. DNA for the CDR3: TGTGCCAGCAGTTGGCTCGCGGGAGTTAATACAGATACGCAGTATTTT. This encodes CASSWLAGVNTDTQYF.

This clone was recorded a few times. The chain joins TRBV6-5 to TRBJ1-1; possible D gene TRBD1, 5 bases. Germline-derived CDR1 and CDR2 are MNHEY and SVGAGI. The CDR3 loop spans 14 amino acids. Trimming removed 0 bases from V and 10 bases from J, with 15 bases in between. The CDR3 reads CASSYSAGPKRAFF. As DNA, the CDR3 is TGTGCCAGCAGTTACTCAGCAGGGCCAAAGAGAGCTTTCTTT.

The count of this clone is one. This rearrangement joins TRBV6-5 to TRBJ2-7; 10 bases are a match to TRBD2. CDR3 length equals 15 residues. With 7 bases clipped from V and 7 bases from J, the junction kept 13 bases outside the gene matches. From germline, CDR1 is MNHEY and CDR2 SVGAGI. Here the CDR3 DNA reads TGTGCCAGCAAAACCGGGACTAGCGTCGCGGGGGAGCAGTACTTC. Translating gives CASKTGTSVAGEQYF.

V is TRBV4-1 and J is TRBJ1-6, with a tentative D call TRBD1 (6 bases). Germline-derived CDR1 and CDR2 are MGHRA and YSYEKL. This CDR3 contains 16 residues. V dropped 2 bases and J dropped 4 bases, with 12 bases sitting between them. CDR3 loop: CASSQWSGAYNSPLHF. The CDR3, as DNA: TGCGCCAGCAGCCAATGGTCGGGGGCTTATAATTCACCCCTCCACTTT.

This clone was observed a single time. The sample holds other DNA sequences that translate to the same CDR3. V is TRBV20-1 and J is TRBJ2-3; D gene ambiguous. This CDR3 has 11 amino acids. V lost 2 bases, J lost 6 bases, and 6 bases lay in between. Germline lookup yields CDR1 DFQATT and CDR2 SNEGSKA (reference sequence). The CDR3 sequence: CSARLVDTQYF. CDR3 bases: TGCAGTGCTAGACTAGTGGATACGCAGTATTTT.

The rearrangement joins TRBV4-1 to TRBJ2-7, with 11 bases aligning to TRBD1. The CDR3 is made up of 17 amino acids. After removal of 4 bases from V and 4 bases from J, the junction contained 12 bases not matched to a gene. The germline CDR1 and CDR2 sequences are MGHRA and YSYEKL. CDR3 sequence: CASSLQGQGALGYEQYF. The CDR3, as DNA: TGCGCCAGCAGCCTCCAAGGACAGGGGGCGCTTGGTTACGAGCAGTACTTC.

This clone was observed a single time. This chain joins TRBV7-9 and TRBJ1-1, with D perhaps TRBD1 (5 bases). The V and J ends lost 5 bases and 0 bases respectively, with 10 bases between them. Germline assignment: CDR1 SEHNR and CDR2 FQNEAQ (reference sequence). The CDR3 length is 14 residues. CDR3 nucleotide sequence: TGTGCCAGCAGCCCGGGACCGTTGAACACTGAAGCTTTCTTT. Protein: CASSPGPLNTEAFF.

The chain is built from TRBV5-4 and TRBJ2-7; D may be TRBD1 or TRBD2 (7 bases each). Trimming took off 3 bases at V and 2 bases at J, with 15 bases between the two ends. CDR3 size: 15 residues. CDR1 and CDR2 (germline): SGHNT, YYREEE (reference sequence). CDR3 bases: TGTGCCAGCAGCTCTCCAGGGGGGGGAGCCTACGAGCAGTACTTC. Translated: CASSSPGGGAYEQYF.

In its sample, this clone was seen once. The chain is built from TRBV7-9 and TRBJ2-2, with TRBD1 identical over 7 bases. Germline CDR1 SEHNR, CDR2 FQNEAQ (reference sequence). J was trimmed by 0 bases and V by 6 bases; bases with no gene match: 10. The CDR3 extends over 17 amino acids. The CDR3 region has the DNA TGTGCCAGCAGGGTTTATGGGGGACAGACGAACACCGGGGAGCTGTTTTTT. It encodes CASRVYGGQTNTGELFF.

As for this clone: Within the sample, other DNA sequences also encode this same CDR3. The J gene is TRBJ2-1, the V gene TRBV6-5; 8 nucleotides line up with TRBD2. The CDR3 runs 15 residues. The V and J ends lost 4 bases and 0 bases, in that order; junction bases with no gene match: 2. Germline CDR1 MNHEY, CDR2 SVGAGI. CDR3 bases: TGTGCCAGCAGTTCAAGCGGGAGCTCCTACAATGAGCAGTTCTTC. Translating it yields CASSSSGSSYNEQFF.

This clone was seen once. J is TRBJ2-7 and V is TRBV11-2, with 11 nucleotides matching TRBD2. Germline trimming cut 1 base from V and 6 bases from J; bases unmatched to any gene: 5. The CDR3 length is 15 residues. CDR1 is SGHAT, CDR2 FQNNGV, per germline. Here the CDR3 DNA reads TGTGCCAGCAGCTTAGCGGGTCTAGCGGGAGGCGAGCAGTACTTC. Encoded protein: CASSLAGLAGGEQYF.

The chain uses TRBV28 and TRBJ2-7; D is tentatively TRBD1 or TRBD2 (6 bases each). Germline V gene data show CDR1 as MDHEN and CDR2 as SYDVKM. This CDR3 spans 14 amino acids. V lost 8 bases to trimming and J lost 2 bases, with 16 bases between them. The CDR3 is CASVRVGGAYEQYF. DNA of the CDR3: TGTGCCAGCGTGAGGGTCGGGGGCGCCTACGAGCAGTACTTC.

The rearrangement links TRBV4-1 to TRBJ1-2; D unresolved. This CDR3 contains 15 residues. Germline V gives CDR1 MGHRA, CDR2 YSYEKL. With 0 bases removed from V and 7 bases from J, the gap between germline ends came to 15 bases. CDR3 nucleotides: TGCGCCAGCAGCCAAGAGGCGGGCCAGATCTTTGGCTACACCTTC. Its translation is CASSQEAGQIFGYTF.

The gene calls are TRBV5-1 and TRBJ1-2, with a possible D match to TRBD1 (5 bases). The germline V gene has CDR1 SGHRS and CDR2 YFSETQ. CDR3 length: 13 residues. Trimming shortened V by 2 bases and J by 6 bases, and 11 bases separated the two germline ends. The CDR3 coding sequence is TGCGCCAGCAGCTTTGGGACGGTCGATGGCTACACCTTC. It specifies CASSFGTVDGYTF.

This clone has a single count. The V call is TRBV5-4, the J call TRBJ2-4, with D perhaps matching TRBD2 (5 bases). The length of the CDR3 is 14 residues. Germline V CDR1 and CDR2: SGHNT, YYREEE (reference sequence). V gave up 0 bases and J gave up 5 bases, with 9 bases separating them. CDR3 residues: CASSLGGSENIQYF. In DNA form, the CDR3 reads TGTGCCAGCAGCTTGGGAGGGAGCGAAAACATTCAGTACTTC.

This chain connects TRBV6-6 to TRBJ2-7; D is possibly TRBD2 (6 bases). The V gene lost 2 bases and the J gene lost 1 base, with 12 bases spanning the gap. The V gene's germline CDR1 is MNHNY and CDR2 SVGAGI (reference sequence). The CDR3 loop spans 15 amino acids. CDR3 in amino acids: CASSYGGDGSYEQYF. CDR3 nucleotide sequence: TGTGCCAGCAGTTACGGAGGGGATGGGTCCTACGAGCAGTACTTC.

The CDR3: CASQGVLAKNIQYF. Written as DNA, the CDR3 is TGTGCCAGCCAGGGGGTACTAGCCAAAAACATTCAGTACTTC. The chain combines TRBV28 with TRBJ2-4; TRBD1 aligns across 7 bases. Germline values: CDR1 MDHEN, CDR2 SYDVKM. J gave up 0 bases and V 8 bases, and 4 bases lay outside the gene matches. The CDR3 extends over 14 amino acids.

The CDR3 DNA sequence: TGTGCCAGCAGCGCCGGGACTAGCGACGACGAGCAGTACTTC. This encodes CASSAGTSDDEQYF. The chain uses TRBV9 and TRBJ2-7; 10 bases are a match to TRBD2. Per the germline V gene, CDR1 is SGDLS and CDR2 is YYNGEE. This CDR3 has 14 residues. The V gene end was trimmed by 3 bases and the J gene end by 5 bases; junction bases not matched to a gene: 5.

V is TRBV29-1 and J is TRBJ1-2; D is undetermined. Trimming stripped 0 bases from V and 6 bases from J, with 11 bases between. Germline V gives CDR1 SQVTM, CDR2 ANQGSEA. The CDR3 is 13 residues long. The CDR3 here is CSVEDDLLHGYTF. In DNA, the CDR3 is TGCAGCGTTGAAGATGATTTGCTGCATGGCTACACCTTC.

The rearrangement links TRBV10-1 to TRBJ2-7, with 8 nucleotides matching TRBD2. The V gene end was trimmed by 2 bases and the J gene end by 5 bases; junction bases not matched to a gene: 2. Germline V gives CDR1 WNHNN, CDR2 SYGVQD (reference sequence). The CDR3 totals 13 residues. DNA of the CDR3: TGCGCCAGCAGTGAGCCGGGGGGGGACGAGCAGTACTTC. Residues: CASSEPGGDEQYF.

This rearrangement joins TRBV6-1 to TRBJ2-1, with TRBD1 matching 9 bases. In germline, CDR1 is MNHNS, CDR2 SASEGT. Trimming took 2 bases from V and 4 from J; bases not matched to a gene: 3. The CDR3 is 15 amino acids. In nucleotides, the CDR3 is TGTGCCAGCAGTGAAAGGACAGGGGCTTACAATGAGCAGTTCTTC. Its protein product is CASSERTGAYNEQFF.

V is TRBV19 and J is TRBJ1-1; perhaps TRBD1 as D (5 bases). CDR3 length: 13 amino acids. Trimming cost V 5 bases and J 4 bases, with 11 bases left between them. The germline gives CDR1 LNHDA, CDR2 SQIVND (reference sequence). The CDR3 reads CASSPGIPTEAFF. As DNA, the CDR3 is TGTGCCAGTAGTCCAGGGATCCCCACTGAAGCTTTCTTT.

The J gene is TRBJ1-5, the V gene TRBV25-1, with a tentative D call TRBD1 (6 bases). The germline CDR1 and CDR2 sequences are MGHDK and SYGVNS. This CDR3 has 16 residues. V was cut by 6 bases and J by 0 bases, with 15 bases left in between. The CDR3 region is CASRGQGISSNQPQHF. Here the CDR3 DNA reads TGTGCCAGCAGGGGGCAGGGGATCAGTAGCAATCAGCCCCAGCATTTT.

The rearrangement joins TRBV5-1 to TRBJ2-2, with a tentative D call TRBD2 (6 bases). The CDR3 covers 16 residues. V was pared by 4 bases and J by 5 bases, with 18 bases between. Germline V lookup: CDR1 SGHRS, CDR2 YFSETQ. CDR3 DNA: TGCGCCAGCAGCCCCACTGTAGGGCGGGGAACCGGGGAGCTGTTTTTT. Amino acids: CASSPTVGRGTGELFF.

This clone appeared a single time. The chain employs TRBV6-1 and TRBJ2-7; D is unclear. The V gene's germline CDR1 is MNHNS and CDR2 SASEGT. The CDR3 covers 14 residues. V was shortened by 1 base and J by 2 bases, with 9 bases between the two germline ends. The CDR3 region is CASSEGPFTYEQYF. CDR3 bases: TGTGCCAGCAGTGAAGGGCCTTTTACCTACGAGCAGTACTTC.

This chain joins TRBV7-9 and TRBJ2-1; weak D call: TRBD2 (6 bases). With 2 bases removed from V and 8 bases from J, the gap between germline ends came to 16 bases. Germline loops: CDR1 SEHNR, CDR2 FQNEAQ (reference sequence). This CDR3 comprises 15 residues. Here the CDR3 DNA reads TGTGCCAGCAGCTTACGGATAGGAAGGGAGGATGAGCAGTTCTTC. It is translated as CASSLRIGREDEQFF.

Here the CDR3 DNA reads TGTGCCAGCAGCTTTTGGGCAGCCCTTAGCTCTGAAGCTTTCTTT. It is translated as CASSFWAALSSEAFF. J is TRBJ1-1 and V is TRBV5-6; D unclear. V lost 2 bases to trimming and J lost 6 bases, with 17 bases between them. This CDR3 spans 15 amino acids. The germline gives CDR1 SGHDT, CDR2 YYEEEE. Filled out from reference TRBV5-6 and TRBJ1-1, the complete variable domain reads DAGVTQSPTHLIKTRGQQVTLRCSPKSGHDTVSWYQQALGQGPQFIFQYYEEEERQRGNFPDRFSGHQFPNYSSELNVNALLLGDSALYLCASSFWAALSSEAFFGQGTRLTVV.